The sequence of this TCR beta chain was determined in a study of T cells in Graves' hyperthyroidism and ophthalmopathy. Germline CDR1 reads SGHAT; CDR2 reads FQNNGV. CDR3 length: 14 amino acids. V was pared by 5 bases and J by 0 bases, with 10 bases between. Regions amplified from RNA transcripts were the TCR beta CDR3 regions. HTBI primers were used for first-round RT-PCR of the TCR CDR3. TCRdb re-derived calls from the multiplex PCR reads in MiXCR, one entry per CDR3 protein. The sample carries 480,000 or so distinct CDR3 sequences, under 15% recorded once. What was sequenced was blood. This sequence originates from a woman aged 18-35 years with Graves' hyperthyroidism. The J gene is TRBJ2-5, the V gene TRBV11-2; tentatively, D is TRBD1 (6 bases). This chain's CDR3 is CASSQDSYQETQYF. The CDR3, as DNA: TGTGCCAGCAGCCAGGACAGCTACCAAGAGACCCAGTACTTC.